Detailed here is one TCR beta chain. Its antigen is still unknown. These data originate in a study of T cells after posttransplantation cyclophosphamide. Study results and caveats: TRB clonality was highly associated with recipient CMV seropositivity and reactivation. Tissue-infiltrating T cells from skin or gut overlapped little with blood T cells.

The repertoire was sequenced with immunoSEQ multiplex PCR; TCRdb's copy has only in-frame clones and lacks some. This table holds 8,000 to 10,000 clones, more than 70% found once. Sampled 1 year posttransplant, controls received myeloablative marrow transplants, methotrexate and a calcineurin inhibitor. The germline CDR1 and CDR2 sequences are MNHNY and SVGAGI (reference sequence). Losses at the gene ends were 5 bases for V and 8 bases for J; bases not matched to a gene: 6. The CDR3 spans 14 residues. The material sequenced was PBMCs, taken just over 440 days after allogeneic stem cell transplant with calcineurin inhibitor and methotrexate. The sequence was obtained from a male patient aged 50 to 59 who received an allogeneic stem cell transplant from an unrelated donor, was CMV-positive, and had chronic GVHD only. Some T cells here may be from the graft donor. The chain carries TRBV6-6 and TRBJ2-1; TRBD2 matches at 10 bases. The CDR3 region is CASSVSGTSDEQFF. CDR3 DNA: TGTGCCAGCAGTGTTTCCGGGACTAGCGATGAGCAGTTCTTC.